This TCR beta chain was retrieved from a study of T-cell reconstitution after alpha-beta-depleted transplantation in children (dated by TCRdb to 2016 to 2017). Context from the whole study: Using TCR repertoire profiling, the study followed T-cell immune reconstitution in a quantitative way in children after TCRalphabeta/CD19-depleted allogeneic hematopoietic cell transplantation.

The germline V gene (reference sequence) supplies CDR1 SGHAT and CDR2 FQDESV. There are 13 amino acids in the CDR3, from cysteine to phenylalanine inclusive. Here the CDR3 DNA is all that survives: 39 bases in frame from base 1. Relative to germline, V is missing 5 bases and J is missing 11 bases, with 10 bases of the junction outside any gene match. A few counts support this clonotype. Its antigen is currently not known. Base quality data are lacking; no much larger clone is found one base away. The treatment or condition label here, explained by the study, means: allogeneic hematopoietic cell transplantation with graft depleted of TCRalphabeta T cells and CD19 B cells. TCRalphabeta/CD19-depleted allogeneic hematopoietic cell grafts were given to the transplant recipients, all of whom were children. Broad study findings and their caveats: In some patients, the high TCRbeta diversity seen at day 60 was put down to recipient T cells and intrathymic progenitors that had survived conditioning. The apparently early alphabetaT-cell count recovery about two months after transplant was reportedly dependent on only several hundred rapidly expanded clones derived from non-depleted graft cells. Hyperexpanded clone frequencies declined over subsequent months; after one year, T-cell counts and TCRbeta diversity were mostly attributed to newly produced T cells.

The library was produced with PCR. TCRdb names Illumina HiSeq 2500 as the instrument used. Molecular barcoding was employed in the preparation of TCR libraries, with unique molecular identifiers being used to normalize TCRbeta repertoire quantification. TCRdb passed the public sequencing reads through fastp at Q25 and MiXCR, retaining productive beta sequences. Each CDR3 protein gets just one entry, which takes the most common genes and DNA from the rows behind it. This sample is represented by fewer than 550,000 distinct CDR3 sequences; 9.5% to 12% of them were singletons. The ten most abundant clones make up 13% to 15% of the sample.

The specimen was PBMCs, mostly from graft donor cells, collected 180 days after TCRalphabeta/CD19-depleted stem cell transplant. This receptor was taken from a female patient between 2 and 15 years old who had a stem cell transplant for aplastic anemia, so the T cells may come from the graft donor. The chain couples TRBV11-1 to TRBJ2-7, and TRBD1 aligns with 9 junction nucleotides. The encoded CDR3 is CASSISRTGEKYF. Here is the DNA: TGTGCCAGCAGCATTTCTCGGACAGGGGAAAAGTACTTC.